This is a list of T cell receptor beta chains from one sample in a study of shared clonotypes between healthy human individuals. Clones were sequenced by immunoSEQ multiplex PCR, and TCRdb holds only the in-frame ones, with some missing. In the table there are about 450,000 clones, less than 80% of which are singletons. Sequenced: PBMCs. These receptors were taken from a middle-aged woman in good health. Some clones in this sample may be carry-over from other donors' samples. CDR3s leave out the opening cysteine and the closing phenylalanine or tryptophan. The order of the fields is clone size, V gene, J gene, CDR3 protein. Expanded clones get a size class; other rows say once, few or many, or leave the size out.

once	TRBV18	TRBJ2-1	ASSPPRGEREGRYNEQF
NA	TRBV6-4	TRBJ2-1	ASSDQGLGEQF
NA	TRBV28	TRBJ2-2	ASSYESLAGLSTPGELF
NA	TRBV7-8	TRBJ2-2	ASSAQGASTGELF
NA	TRBV2	TRBJ1-2	ASSEITGSYGYT
NA	TRBV2	TRBJ1-1	ASSLQDMNTEAF
many	TRBV4-2	TRBJ2-7	ASSQDRTTLSYEQY
NA	TRBV27	TRBJ1-4	ASSLGGFNEKLF
NA	TRBV18	TRBJ2-1	ASSPTSGSSYNEQF
NA	TRBV7-2	TRBJ2-2	ASSLVGVNTGELF
once	TRBV28	TRBJ2-7	ASSFLQSGTFTYEQY
once	TRBV28	TRBJ1-1	ASSLSIDREYTF
NA	TRBV5-4	TRBJ2-1	ASDSAGGRSTFGNEQF
once	TRBV9	TRBJ2-3	ASSVGQPPDTQY
few	TRBV27	TRBJ1-5	ASSLNSRGLGQPQH
NA	TRBV7-2	TRBJ2-3	ASSIQAGVGPDTQY
NA	TRBV6-5	TRBJ2-5	ASSLDRPETQY
NA	TRBV7-9	TRBJ2-1	ASPGQGNNEQF
NA	TRBV12-5	TRBJ2-3	ASGPGTPNTDTQY
NA	TRBV4-2	TRBJ2-1	ASSQAGTYNEQF
NA	TRBV29-1	TRBJ2-2	SVRRLADPRGELF
few	TRBV7-8	TRBJ2-7	ASSYGGGNEQY
NA	TRBV19	TRBJ2-3	ASRTGRADTQY
few	TRBV7-9	TRBJ1-2	ASSLEQGYGYT
NA	TRBV30	TRBJ2-2	AWSVLDNTGELF
NA	TRBV6-1	TRBJ2-7	ASSYRDNYEQY
NA	TRBV10-3	TRBJ1-1	AISGGQGTIPEAF
NA	TRBV7-3	TRBJ2-1	ASSPGTSGNEQF
NA	TRBV30	TRBJ1-3	AWSTGSGNTIY
NA	TRBV14	TRBJ2-1	ASSLRLSYNEQF
NA	TRBV14	TRBJ2-2	ASSQLRDRAAGELF